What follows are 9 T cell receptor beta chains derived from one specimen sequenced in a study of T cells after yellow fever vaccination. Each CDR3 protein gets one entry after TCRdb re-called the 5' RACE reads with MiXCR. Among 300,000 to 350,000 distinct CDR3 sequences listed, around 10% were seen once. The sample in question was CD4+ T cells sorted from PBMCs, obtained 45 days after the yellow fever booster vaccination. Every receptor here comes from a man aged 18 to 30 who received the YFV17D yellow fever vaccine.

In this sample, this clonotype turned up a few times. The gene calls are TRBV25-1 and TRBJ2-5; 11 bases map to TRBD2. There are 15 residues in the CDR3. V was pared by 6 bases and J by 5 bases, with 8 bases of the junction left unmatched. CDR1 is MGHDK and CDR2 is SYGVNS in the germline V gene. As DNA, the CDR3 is TGTGCCAGCAGGATTAGCGGGGGGGCCGGTGAGACCCAGTACTTC. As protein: CASRISGGAGETQYF. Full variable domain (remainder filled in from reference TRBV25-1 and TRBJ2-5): EADIYQTPRYLVIGTGKKITLECSQTMGHDKMYWYQQDPGMELHLIHYSYGVNSTEKGDLSSESTVSRIRTEHFPLTLESARPSHTSQYLCASRISGGAGETQYFGPGTRLLVL.

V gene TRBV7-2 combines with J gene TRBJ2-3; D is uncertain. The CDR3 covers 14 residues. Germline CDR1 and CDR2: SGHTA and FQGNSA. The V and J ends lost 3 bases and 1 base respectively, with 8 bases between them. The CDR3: CASSFQWGTDTQYF. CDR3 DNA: TGTGCCAGCAGCTTCCAGTGGGGCACAGATACGCAGTATTTT.

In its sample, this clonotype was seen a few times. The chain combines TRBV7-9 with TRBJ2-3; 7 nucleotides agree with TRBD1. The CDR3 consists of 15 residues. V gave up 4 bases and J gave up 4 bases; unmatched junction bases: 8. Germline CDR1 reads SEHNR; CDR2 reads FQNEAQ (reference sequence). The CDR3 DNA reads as TGTGCCAGCAGCTCAGCCGGGACAGTGCCAGATACGCAGTATTTT. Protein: CASSSAGTVPDTQYF.

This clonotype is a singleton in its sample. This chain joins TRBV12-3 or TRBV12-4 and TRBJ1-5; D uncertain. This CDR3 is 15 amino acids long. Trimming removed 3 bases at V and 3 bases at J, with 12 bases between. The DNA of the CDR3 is TGTGCCAGCAGTTTGTACCGACCGGACAATCAGCCCCAGCATTTT. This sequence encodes CASSLYRPDNQPQHF.

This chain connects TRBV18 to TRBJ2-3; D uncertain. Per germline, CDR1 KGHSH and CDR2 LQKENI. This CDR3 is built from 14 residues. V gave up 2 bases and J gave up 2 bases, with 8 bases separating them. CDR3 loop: CASSPVSSTDTQYF. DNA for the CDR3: TGTGCCAGCTCACCAGTCTCGTCCACAGATACGCAGTATTTT.

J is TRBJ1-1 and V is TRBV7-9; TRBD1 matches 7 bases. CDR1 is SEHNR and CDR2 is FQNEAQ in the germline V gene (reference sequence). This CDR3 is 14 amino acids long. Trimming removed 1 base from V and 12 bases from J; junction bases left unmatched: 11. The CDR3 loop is CASSLGATGMYSFF. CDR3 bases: TGTGCCAGCAGCTTAGGGGCGACAGGGATGTATTCTTTCTTT.

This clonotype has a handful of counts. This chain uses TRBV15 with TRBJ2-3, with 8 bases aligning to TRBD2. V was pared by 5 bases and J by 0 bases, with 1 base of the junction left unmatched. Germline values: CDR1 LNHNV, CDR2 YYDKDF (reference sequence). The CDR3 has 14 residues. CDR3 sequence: CATSGGGSTDTQYF. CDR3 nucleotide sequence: TGTGCCACCAGCGGCGGGGGGAGCACAGATACGCAGTATTTT.

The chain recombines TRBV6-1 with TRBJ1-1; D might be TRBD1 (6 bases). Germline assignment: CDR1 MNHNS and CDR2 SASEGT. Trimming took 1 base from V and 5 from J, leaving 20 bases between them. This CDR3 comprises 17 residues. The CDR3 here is CASSEVPGHRWGTEAFF. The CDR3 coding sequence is TGTGCCAGCAGTGAAGTACCGGGACACAGGTGGGGGACTGAAGCTTTCTTT.

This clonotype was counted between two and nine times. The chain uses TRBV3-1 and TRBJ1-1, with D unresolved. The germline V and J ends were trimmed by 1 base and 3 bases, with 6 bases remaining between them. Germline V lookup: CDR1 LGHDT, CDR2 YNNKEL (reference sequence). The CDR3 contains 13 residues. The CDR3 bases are TGTGCCAGCAGCCAAGTCCCAGACACTGAAGCTTTCTTT. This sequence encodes CASSQVPDTEAFF.